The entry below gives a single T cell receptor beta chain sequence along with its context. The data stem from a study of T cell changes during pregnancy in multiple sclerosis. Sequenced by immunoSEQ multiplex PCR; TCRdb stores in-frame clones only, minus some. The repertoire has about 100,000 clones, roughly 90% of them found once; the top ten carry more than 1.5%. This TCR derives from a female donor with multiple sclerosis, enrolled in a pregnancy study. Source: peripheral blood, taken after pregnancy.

The CDR3 bases are TGTGCCAGCAGTTTACTTGGGGGCCGGCAGCCCCAGCATTTT. Its translation is CASSLLGGRQPQHF. This chain connects TRBV28 to TRBJ1-5; D is possibly TRBD1 (6 bases). The CDR3 contains 14 residues. Trimming took 2 bases from V and 7 from J, leaving 12 bases between them. Germline V gene sequence: CDR1 MDHEN, CDR2 SYDVKM.